Included here is one T cell receptor beta chain sequence, with context. No antigen is known for it. These data come from a study of T cell responses to AZD1222 COVID-19 vaccine. Study findings and constraints: The peak T cell response came first, and repertoires were sampled only after it.

Assay used: immunoSEQ multiplex PCR; TCRdb lists only in-frame clones, some missing. This table has some 140,000 clones, around 90% appearing once. This TCR was recovered from an adult in good health. The specimen was peripheral blood, collected on day 0 of AZD1222 vaccination.

The CDR3 region has the DNA TGTGCCAGCAGTTACGGGACAGCGAATAATGAAAAACTGTTTTTT. Translated: CASSYGTANNEKLFF. The chain couples TRBV6-2 or TRBV6-3 to TRBJ1-4, with 7 nucleotides matching TRBD1. The CDR3 has 15 residues. Unmatched junction bases numbered 4, after V lost 2 bases and J lost 4 bases. CDR1 and CDR2 from the germline V gene are MNHEY and SVGEGT.